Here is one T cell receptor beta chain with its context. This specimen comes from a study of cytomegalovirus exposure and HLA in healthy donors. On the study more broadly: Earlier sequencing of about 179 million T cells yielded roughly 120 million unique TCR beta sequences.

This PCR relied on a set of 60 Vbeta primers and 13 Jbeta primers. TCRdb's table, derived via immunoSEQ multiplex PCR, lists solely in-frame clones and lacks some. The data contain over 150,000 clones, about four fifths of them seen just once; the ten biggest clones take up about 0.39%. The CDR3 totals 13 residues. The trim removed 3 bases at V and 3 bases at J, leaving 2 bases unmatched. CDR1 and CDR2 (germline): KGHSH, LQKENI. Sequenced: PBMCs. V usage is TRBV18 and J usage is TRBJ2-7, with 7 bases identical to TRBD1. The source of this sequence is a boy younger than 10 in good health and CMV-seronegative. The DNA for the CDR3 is TGTGCCAGCTCACCCGGGACAGACTACGAGCAGTACTTC. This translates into CASSPGTDYEQYF.